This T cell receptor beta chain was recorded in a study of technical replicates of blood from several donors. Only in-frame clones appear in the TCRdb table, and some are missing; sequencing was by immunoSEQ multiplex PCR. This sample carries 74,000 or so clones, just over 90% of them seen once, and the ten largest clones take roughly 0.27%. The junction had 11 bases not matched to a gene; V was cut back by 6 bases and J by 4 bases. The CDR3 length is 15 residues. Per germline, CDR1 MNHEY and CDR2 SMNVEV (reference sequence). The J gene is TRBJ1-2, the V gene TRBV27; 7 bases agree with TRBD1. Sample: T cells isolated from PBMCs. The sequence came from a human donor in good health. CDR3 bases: TGTGCCAGCAGCCCAACCGGGACAGCGACCTATGGCTACACCTTC. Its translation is CASSPTGTATYGYTF.